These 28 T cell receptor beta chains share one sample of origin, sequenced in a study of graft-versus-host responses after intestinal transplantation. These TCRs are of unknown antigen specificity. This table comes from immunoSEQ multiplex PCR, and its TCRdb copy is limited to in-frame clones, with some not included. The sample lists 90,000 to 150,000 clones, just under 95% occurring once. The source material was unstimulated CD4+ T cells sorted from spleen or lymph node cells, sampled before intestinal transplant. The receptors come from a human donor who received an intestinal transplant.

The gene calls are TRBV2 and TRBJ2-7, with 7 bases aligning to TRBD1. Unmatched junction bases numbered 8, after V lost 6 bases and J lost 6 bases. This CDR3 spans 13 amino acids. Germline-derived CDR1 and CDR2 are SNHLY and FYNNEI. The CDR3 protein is CASRADRVGEQYF. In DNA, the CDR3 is TGTGCCAGCAGAGCAGACAGGGTGGGCGAGCAGTACTTC.

DNA of the CDR3: TGTGCCAGTAGTATCCAGGGGGCGTTCGGAAACACCATATATTTT. Protein sequence: CASSIQGAFGNTIYF. This chain connects TRBV19 to TRBJ1-3; 8 bases line up with TRBD1. Germline assignment: CDR1 LNHDA and CDR2 SQIVND (reference sequence). This CDR3 contains 15 residues. The junction had 5 bases not matched to a gene; V was cut back by 3 bases and J by 4 bases.

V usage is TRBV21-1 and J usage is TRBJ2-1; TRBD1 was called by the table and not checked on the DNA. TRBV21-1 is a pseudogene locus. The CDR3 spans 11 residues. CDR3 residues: CASSNRTEQFF. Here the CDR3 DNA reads TGTGCCAGCAGCAATCGGACAGAGCAGTTCTTC.

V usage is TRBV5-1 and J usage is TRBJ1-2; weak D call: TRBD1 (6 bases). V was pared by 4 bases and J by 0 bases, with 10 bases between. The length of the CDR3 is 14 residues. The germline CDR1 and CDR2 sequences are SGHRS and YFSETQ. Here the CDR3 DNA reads TGCGCCAGCAGCACTGGGGGCACTAACTATGGCTACACCTTC. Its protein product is CASSTGGTNYGYTF.

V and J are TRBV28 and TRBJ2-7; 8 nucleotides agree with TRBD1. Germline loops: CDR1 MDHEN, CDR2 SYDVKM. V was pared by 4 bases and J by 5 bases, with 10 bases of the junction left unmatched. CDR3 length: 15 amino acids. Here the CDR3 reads CASSSPGQGGDEQYF. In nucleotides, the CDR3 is TGTGCCAGCAGTTCCCCCGGACAGGGCGGAGACGAGCAGTACTTC.

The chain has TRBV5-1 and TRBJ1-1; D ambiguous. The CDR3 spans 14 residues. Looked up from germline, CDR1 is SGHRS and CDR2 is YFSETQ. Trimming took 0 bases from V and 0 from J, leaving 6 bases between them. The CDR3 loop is CASSLDSMNTEAFF. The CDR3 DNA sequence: TGCGCCAGCAGCTTGGACAGCATGAACACTGAAGCTTTCTTT.

Here the CDR3 reads CASRPLAGEYEQYF. DNA of the CDR3: TGTGCCAGCAGGCCACTAGCGGGAGAGTACGAGCAGTACTTC. The chain joins TRBV6-5 to TRBJ2-7; 11 bases line up with TRBD2. J was trimmed by 4 bases and V by 6 bases; bases with no gene match: 5. Per germline, CDR1 MNHEY and CDR2 SVGAGI. The length of the CDR3 is 14 residues.

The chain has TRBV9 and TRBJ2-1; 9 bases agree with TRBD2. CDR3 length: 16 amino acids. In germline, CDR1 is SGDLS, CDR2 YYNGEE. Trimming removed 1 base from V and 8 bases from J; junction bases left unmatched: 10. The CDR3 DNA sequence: TGTGCCAGCAGCGTACTTCCTAGCGGGAATAGGGATGAGCAGTTCTTC. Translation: CASSVLPSGNRDEQFF.

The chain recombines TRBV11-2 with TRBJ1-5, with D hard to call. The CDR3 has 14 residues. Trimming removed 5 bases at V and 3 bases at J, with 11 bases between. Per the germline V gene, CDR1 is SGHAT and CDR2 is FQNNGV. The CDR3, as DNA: TGTGCCAGCAGCGTTGAAGGGAACAATCAGCCCCAGCATTTT. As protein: CASSVEGNNQPQHF. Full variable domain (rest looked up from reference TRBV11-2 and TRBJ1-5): EAGVAQSPRYKIIEKRQSVAFWCNPISGHATLYWYQQILGQGPKLLIQFQNNGVVDDSQLPKDRFSAERLKGVDSTLKIQPAKLEDSAVYLCASSVEGNNQPQHFGDGTRLSIL.

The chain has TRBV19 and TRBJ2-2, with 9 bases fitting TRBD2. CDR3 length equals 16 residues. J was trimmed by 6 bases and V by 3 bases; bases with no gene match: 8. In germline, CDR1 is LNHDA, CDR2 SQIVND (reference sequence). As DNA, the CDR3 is TGTGCCAGTAGTATCAGGGCGGGAGGGCCTCCCGGGGAGCTGTTTTTT. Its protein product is CASSIRAGGPPGELFF. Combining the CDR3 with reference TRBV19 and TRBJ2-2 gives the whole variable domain DGGITQSPKYLFRKEGQNVTLSCEQNLNHDAMYWYRQDPGQGLRLIYYSQIVNDFQKGDIAEGYSVSREKKESFPLTVTSAQKNPTAFYLCASSIRAGGPPGELFFGEGSRLTVL.

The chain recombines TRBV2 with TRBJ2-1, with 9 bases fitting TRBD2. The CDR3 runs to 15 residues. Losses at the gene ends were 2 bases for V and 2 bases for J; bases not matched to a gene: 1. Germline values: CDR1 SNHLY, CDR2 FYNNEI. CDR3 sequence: CASSERGRAYNEQFF. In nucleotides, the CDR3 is TGTGCCAGCAGTGAACGCGGGAGGGCCTACAATGAGCAGTTCTTC.

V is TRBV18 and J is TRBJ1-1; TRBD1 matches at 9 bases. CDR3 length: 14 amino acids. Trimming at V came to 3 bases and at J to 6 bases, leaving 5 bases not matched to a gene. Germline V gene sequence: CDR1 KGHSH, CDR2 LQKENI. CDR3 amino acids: CASSPLQGAPEAFF. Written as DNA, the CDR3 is TGTGCCAGCTCACCGCTACAGGGGGCCCCTGAAGCTTTCTTT.

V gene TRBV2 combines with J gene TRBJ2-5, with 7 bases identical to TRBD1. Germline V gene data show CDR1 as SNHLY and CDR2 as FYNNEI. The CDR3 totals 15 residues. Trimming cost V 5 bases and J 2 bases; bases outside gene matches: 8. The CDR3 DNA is TGTGCCAGCAGTTTTACAGGGGTAATTCAAGAGACCCAGTACTTC. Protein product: CASSFTGVIQETQYF.

The CDR3 is CASSLSAPGLAYEQYF. The DNA of the CDR3 is TGTGCCAGCAGTTTATCGGCCCCAGGACTAGCCTACGAGCAGTACTTC. This chain joins TRBV27 and TRBJ2-7, with 7 bases lining up with TRBD2. V dropped 0 bases and J dropped 2; count of bases not matched to a gene: 7. The CDR3 spans 16 residues. CDR1 is MNHEY and CDR2 is SMNVEV in the germline V gene (reference sequence).

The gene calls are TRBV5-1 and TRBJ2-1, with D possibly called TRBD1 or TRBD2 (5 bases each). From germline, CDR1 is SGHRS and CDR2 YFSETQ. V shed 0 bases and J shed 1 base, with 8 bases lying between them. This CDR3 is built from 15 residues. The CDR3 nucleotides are TGCGCCAGCAGCTTGGAATGGGGGTCCTACAATGAGCAGTTCTTC. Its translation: CASSLEWGSYNEQFF. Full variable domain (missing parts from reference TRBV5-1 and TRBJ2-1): KAGVTQTPRYLIKTRGQQVTLSCSPISGHRSVSWYQQTPGQGLQFLFEYFSETQRNKGNFPGRFSGRQFSNSRSEMNVSTLELGDSALYLCASSLEWGSYNEQFFGPGTRLTVL.

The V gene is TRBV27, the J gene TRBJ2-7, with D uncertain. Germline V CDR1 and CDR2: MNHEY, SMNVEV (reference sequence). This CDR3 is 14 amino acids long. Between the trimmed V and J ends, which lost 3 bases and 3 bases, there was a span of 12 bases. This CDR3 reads CASSLRQGNYEQYF. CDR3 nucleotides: TGTGCCAGCAGTTTGAGACAAGGAAACTACGAGCAGTACTTC.

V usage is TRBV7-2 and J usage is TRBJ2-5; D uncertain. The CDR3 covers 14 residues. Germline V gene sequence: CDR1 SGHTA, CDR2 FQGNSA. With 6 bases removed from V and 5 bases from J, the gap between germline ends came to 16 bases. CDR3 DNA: TGTGCCAGCAGTTCCCCCGGCACCCAGGAGACCCAGTACTTC. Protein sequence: CASSSPGTQETQYF.

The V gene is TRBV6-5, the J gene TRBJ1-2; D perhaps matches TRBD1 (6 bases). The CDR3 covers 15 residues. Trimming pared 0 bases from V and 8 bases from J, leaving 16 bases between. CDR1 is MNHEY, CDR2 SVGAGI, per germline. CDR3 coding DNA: TGTGCCAGCAGTTACTCGGAGCAGGGGCGAGCGGGCTACACCTTC. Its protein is CASSYSEQGRAGYTF.

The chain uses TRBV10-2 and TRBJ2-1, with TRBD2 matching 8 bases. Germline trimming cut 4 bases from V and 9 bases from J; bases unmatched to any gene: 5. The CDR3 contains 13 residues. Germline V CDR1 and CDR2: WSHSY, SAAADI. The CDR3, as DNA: TGCGCCAGCAGTGTCCTAAGCGGGGGTGAGCAGTTCTTC. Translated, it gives CASSVLSGGEQFF.

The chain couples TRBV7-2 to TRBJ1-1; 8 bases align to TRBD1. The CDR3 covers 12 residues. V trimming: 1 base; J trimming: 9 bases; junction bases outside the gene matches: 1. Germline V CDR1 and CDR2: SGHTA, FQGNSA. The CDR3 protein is CASSLGDRQAFF. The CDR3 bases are TGTGCCAGCAGCTTAGGGGACAGGCAAGCTTTCTTT.

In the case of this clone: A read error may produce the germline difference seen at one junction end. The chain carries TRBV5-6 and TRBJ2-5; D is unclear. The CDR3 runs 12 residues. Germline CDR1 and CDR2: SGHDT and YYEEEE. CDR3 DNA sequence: TGTGCCAGCAACTTGTTCCAAGAGACCCAGTACTTC. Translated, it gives CASNLFQETQYF.

Here the CDR3 DNA reads TGTGCCTGGCGACAGGGGGGTTACGAGCAGTACTTC. As protein: CAWRQGGYEQYF. The chain has TRBV30 and TRBJ2-7, with 9 bases that match TRBD1. CDR3 size: 12 residues. Germline lookup yields CDR1 GTSNPN and CDR2 SVGIG (reference sequence). Germline trimming cut 5 bases from V and 4 bases from J; bases unmatched to any gene: 3.

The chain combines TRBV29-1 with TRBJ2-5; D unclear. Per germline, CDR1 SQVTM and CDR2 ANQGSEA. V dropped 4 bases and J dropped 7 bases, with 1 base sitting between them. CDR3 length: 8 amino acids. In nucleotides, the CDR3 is TGCAGCGTTGGGACCCAGTACTTC. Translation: CSVGTQYF.

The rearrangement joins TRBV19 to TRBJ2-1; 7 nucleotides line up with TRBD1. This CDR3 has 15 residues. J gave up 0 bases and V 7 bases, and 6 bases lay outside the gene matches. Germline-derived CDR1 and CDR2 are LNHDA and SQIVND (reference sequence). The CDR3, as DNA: TGTGCCAGTAAACAGGACAGGAGCTCCTACAATGAGCAGTTCTTC. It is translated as CASKQDRSSYNEQFF.

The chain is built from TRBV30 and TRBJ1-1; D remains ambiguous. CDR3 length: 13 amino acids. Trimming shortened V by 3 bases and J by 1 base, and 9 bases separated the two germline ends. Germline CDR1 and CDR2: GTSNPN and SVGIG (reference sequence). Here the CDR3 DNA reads TGTGCCTGGAGCGCCGAGGGGAACACTGAAGCTTTCTTT. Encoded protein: CAWSAEGNTEAFF.

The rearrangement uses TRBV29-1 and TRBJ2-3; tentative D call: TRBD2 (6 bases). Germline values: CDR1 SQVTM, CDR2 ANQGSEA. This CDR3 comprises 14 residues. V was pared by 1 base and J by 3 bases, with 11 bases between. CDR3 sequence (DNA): TGCAGCGTTGAAGGAGGGAGGAAAACAGATACGCAGTATTTT. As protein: CSVEGGRKTDTQYF.

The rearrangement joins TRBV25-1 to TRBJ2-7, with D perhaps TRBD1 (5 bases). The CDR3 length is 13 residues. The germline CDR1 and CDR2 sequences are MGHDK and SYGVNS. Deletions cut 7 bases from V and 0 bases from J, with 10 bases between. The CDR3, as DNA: TGTGCCAGCACCCGGCAGGGCTCCTACGAGCAGTACTTC. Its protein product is CASTRQGSYEQYF.

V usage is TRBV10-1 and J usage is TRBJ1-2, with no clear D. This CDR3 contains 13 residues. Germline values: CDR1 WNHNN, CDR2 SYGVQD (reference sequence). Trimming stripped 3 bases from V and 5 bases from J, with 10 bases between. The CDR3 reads CASSEGAGYGYTF. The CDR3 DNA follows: TGCGCCAGCAGTGAAGGAGCTGGGTATGGCTACACCTTC.